The present TCR beta chain was sequenced within a study of cytomegalovirus exposure and HLA in healthy donors (dated by TCRdb to about 2017). With respect to the entire study: In an earlier analysis of fewer than 750 of the donors, 276 Gb of sequence data and approximately 100 million unique TCR beta sequences from roughly 190 million T cells were reported. An early release that covered fewer than 800 HLA-typed donors contained approximately 300 gigabases of sequencing data and about 93 million unique TCR sequences. Of the roughly 400 genotyped donors, less than 85% were placed in the genetic ancestry cluster associated with self-reported Caucasian donors. The study was designed to test whether signatures of past pathogen exposure could be identified by cataloging public T cell receptors. The study profiled the T cell repertoires of around 700 subjects by immunosequencing and related them to cytomegalovirus serostatus. Besides the first cohort of roughly 700 subjects, a separate validation cohort made up of roughly 120 different subjects was used. High-throughput TCR immunosequencing, statistical association of individual TCRs with disease status, and machine learning were combined to predict cytomegalovirus infection status. A later analysis re-examined previously published TCR beta repertoires from 610 or so donors and added high-resolution HLA genotyping to investigate patterns of TCR occurrence. Rather than drawing on any new phenotypic data, the later analysis identified candidate immune exposures from TCR beta sequences and the way those sequences occurred across donors. An earlier analysis of some 500 of the donors used high-throughput TCR beta sequencing to judge whether each TCR beta V gene segment behaved as functional or pseudogenic. Alongside the repertoire data, information on donor age, sex, ethnicity and CMV serostatus was compiled. A later genetic analysis took genome-wide SNP genotypes for about 55% of the 666 donors and used that subset as a discovery cohort. All discovery cohort repertoires had been generated on a single sequencing platform. HLA typing covered class I and class II loci at four-digit resolution. Typing coverage differed by locus: A, B, C, DRB1 and DQB1 were typed in roughly 620-640 donors, DQA1 in roughly 500, DPA1 in 600 to 610, and DPB1 in just under 490. Because of strong linkage in the cohort, roughly five DR-DQ haplotypes were treated as single units for association and clustering. Among about 390 genotyped donors of the cohort, an average of approximately 230,000 unique TCR beta nucleotide sequences were sequenced per donor, around 18% of them non-productive. What the research found in general, with its limitations: Roughly 17 rarely observed V segments, including chromosome 9 orphons, were excluded from the earlier analysis of about 500 of the donors because counts were too low. Correlated functional status among segregating V segments might reflect linkage disequilibrium, but an unknown experimental factor could not be ruled out. The authors suggested that the approach could potentially be extended to other disease states and immunological phenotypes. Specific HLA alleles were associated with roughly 17,000 TCR beta sequences at a false discovery rate of 0.05 in a later analysis. Only TCR beta chains were sequenced in this cohort, and the absence of alpha or paired-chain data limited detectable features. In a later analysis, most CMV-associated TCR beta chains were found to appear HLA-restricted, with HLA associations seemingly driven largely by CMV exposure. V-gene and J-gene trimming of TCR beta chains was associated with a missense DCLRE1C variant in a later genetic analysis, and the association was replicated in an independent cohort. A further reported finding was that TCR beta sequences accurately predicted the HLA-A and HLA-B alleles for most subjects in the first cohort. HLA typing was unavailable for some donors at each locus, so association tests used only the typed subset. In vitro tests confirmed that a few of the cytomegalovirus-associated TCR beta chains recognize cytomegalovirus antigens. Compared with equally common non-associated chains, HLA-associated TCR beta chains in a later analysis were more clonally expanded and had lower generation probabilities. Sequencing depth was assumed to be roughly uniform across donors in the presence/absence analyses, though that assumption may not hold. According to a later analysis, parvovirus B19, influenza, CMV and Epstein-Barr virus appeared linked to several top co-occurrence clusters. Broadly in line with IMGT annotations, most TCR beta V segments showed up in productive rearrangements about 87% or about 30% of the time in an earlier analysis of approximately 600 of the donors. Most TCR sequences were seen in very few donors, while some public TCRs were found in many individuals. A total of 164 TCR beta chains were listed by the study as associated with cytomegalovirus. The sequencing pipeline was judged likely to have produced a cluster of highly shared sequence variants as a technical artifact. For the cohort, immune exposure information was limited to CMV serostatus. When HLA alleles, especially DR and DQ, strongly co-occurred, attributing TCR associations to individual alleles was difficult. According to a later genetic analysis, donors in an Asian-associated ancestry cluster had fewer N-insertions in productive TCRs than the roughly 670-donor mean. According to a later analysis, TCR association rates differed among HLA loci, with DRB1 alleles showing the most associated TCRs and HLA-C alleles showing the fewest. Some IMGT-functional V segments, including TRBV6-2 and TRBV6-3, could not be told apart with the 87-base-pair reads, so those segments were excluded. The classifier was reported to diagnose cytomegalovirus status with high specificity and sensitivity in both the original and validation cohorts.

Remarks on this clone: Its recognized antigen is unknown. Qualities for individual bases were not recorded, and no much larger clone is one base off.

The cohort consisted of hundreds of healthy bone marrow donors. At the time of sampling, every cohort member was nominally healthy, though immune exposures that went unrecorded were likely present. The donor was CMV seropositive and belonged to the group of 250 to 300 seropositive cohort members. Every donor gave a peripheral blood sample, and the peripheral blood mononuclear cells from that sample were used for TCR beta sequencing. Genomic DNA was extracted from the blood cell samples with the Qiagen DNeasy Blood Extraction Kit. V has 8 bases trimmed and J has 4 bases trimmed; junction bases matching no gene number 9. Measured from the cysteine to the phenylalanine, the CDR3 is 15 residues long. Solely the CDR3 DNA is kept, with 45 bases framed from the first base. Per the germline V gene, MNHNS is the CDR1 and SASEGT is the CDR2. Libraries were constructed by the immunoSEQ multiplex PCR assay. For the multiplex PCR, a mixture combining 60 forward primers for TCR Vbeta segments and 13 reverse primers for TCR Jbeta segments was used. Amplification of the CDR3 region of rearranged TCR beta genes was performed with a multiplex PCR assay on genomic DNA. Amplified TCR beta libraries were sequenced as 87-base-pair reads on the Illumina HiSeq System. Per the original workflow: A later analysis counted tens of millions of unique TCR beta chains across the 650 to 700 repertoires, and about 10 million of these chains were shared by at least two donors. Raw reads were error-corrected and collapsed into unique sequences with a nearest-neighbor algorithm that merged closely related sequences to remove PCR and sequencing errors. CDR3 sequences were aligned to IMGT reference sequences to assign V, D and J gene segments. For a sequence to be retained, at least a six-nucleotide match to both a V gene segment and a J gene segment was required. Rearrangements were called productive when the CDR3 lacked stop codons and stayed in frame with V and J; all others were non-productive. Following IMGT convention, CDR3 was defined as the stretch from the second conserved V-encoded cysteine to the conserved J-encoded phenylalanine. The earlier analysis of some 540 of the donors excluded any sequence lacking an unambiguous match to a single V gene segment. An earlier analysis of some 610 of the donors called V segments functional above 56.7% productive rearrangements and segregating when the between-donor standard deviation exceeded 5%. To diagnose cytomegalovirus status from the catalog of TCR beta chain sequences, a statistical classification framework was built. In a later analysis, TCR nucleotide sequences were compared against IMGT/GENE-DB human TR gene sequences so that V and J genes could be assigned. The TCRdist pipeline was used in a later analysis to assign CDR3 sequences and most-parsimonious VDJ recombination scenarios. In a later analysis, each TCR beta chain was defined by its CDR3 amino acid sequence together with its V-gene family, and reads lacking a unique V-gene family were excluded. A later analysis removed over 500 highly shared, low-generation-probability nucleotide sequences to deal with suspected cross-contamination and a sequencing artifact. A later analysis calculated a clonal expansion index for each public chain from normalized within-repertoire ranks of inferred template counts. In a later analysis, generation probabilities were computed with a VDJ recombination model fitted to out-of-frame rearrangements, and the resulting probabilities were checked against IGoR. Hypergeometric tests were used in a later analysis to score TCR-TCR, TCR-HLA and TCR-CMV co-occurrence, with a repertoire-size bias correction applied to the TCR pairs. In a later analysis, false discovery rates were estimated by permuting HLA or CMV assignments 20 times. In a later analysis, co-occurring TCRs were grouped using DBSCAN, and TCRdist sequence similarity was added for clustering within HLA-allele-positive subsets. For co-occurrence clustering, repertoires with fewer than 30,000 or more than 120,000 public chains were excluded, along with roughly five repertoires with anomalous nucleotide sharing. In TCRdb, the immuneACCESS table is reduced to in-frame sequences with V and J assigned. These tables do not hold every clone; where another copy was compared, an unresolved V gene accounts for under half, and the others remain unexplained. V and J calls and clone size come straight from that table; D and trimming were deduced from the DNA. The sample data list some 67,000 clones, and roughly nine tenths of these were observed just once. In total, the top ten clones hold about 12% of the sample.

Sequenced sample: PBMCs. The chain links TRBV6-1 with TRBJ1-5; 9 bases in the middle match TRBD1. This receptor was obtained from a woman in her twenties or thirties in good health and CMV-seropositive. The DNA sequence reads TGTGCCAGCGACGCTTTGACAGGGGGAAATCAGCCCCAGCATTTT. Translated, this is CASDALTGGNQPQHF.